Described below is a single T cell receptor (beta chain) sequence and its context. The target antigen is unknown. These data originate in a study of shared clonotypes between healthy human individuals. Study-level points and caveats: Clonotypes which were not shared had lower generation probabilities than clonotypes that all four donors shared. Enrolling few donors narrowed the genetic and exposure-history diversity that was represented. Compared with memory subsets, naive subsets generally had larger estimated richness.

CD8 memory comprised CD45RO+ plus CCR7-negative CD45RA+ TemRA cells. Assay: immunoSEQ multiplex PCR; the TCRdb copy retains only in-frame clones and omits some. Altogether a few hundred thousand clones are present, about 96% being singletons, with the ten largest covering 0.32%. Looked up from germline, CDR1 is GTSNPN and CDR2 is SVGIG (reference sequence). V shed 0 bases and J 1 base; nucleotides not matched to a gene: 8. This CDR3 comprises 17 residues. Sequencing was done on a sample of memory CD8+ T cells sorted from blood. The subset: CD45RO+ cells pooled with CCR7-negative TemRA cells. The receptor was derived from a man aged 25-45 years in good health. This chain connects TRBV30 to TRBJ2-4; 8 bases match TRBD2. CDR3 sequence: CAWSVAGVTFAKNIQYF. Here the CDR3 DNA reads TGTGCCTGGAGTGTAGCGGGAGTTACATTCGCCAAAAACATTCAGTACTTC.